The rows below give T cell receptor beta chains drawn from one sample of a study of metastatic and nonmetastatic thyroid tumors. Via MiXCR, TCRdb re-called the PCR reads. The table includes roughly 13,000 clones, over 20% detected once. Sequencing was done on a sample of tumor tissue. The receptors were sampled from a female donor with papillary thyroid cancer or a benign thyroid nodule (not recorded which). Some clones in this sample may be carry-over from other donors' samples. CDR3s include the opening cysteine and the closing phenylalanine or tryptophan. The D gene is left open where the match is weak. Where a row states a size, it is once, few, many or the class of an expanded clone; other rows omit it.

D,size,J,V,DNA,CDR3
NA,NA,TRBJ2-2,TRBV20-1,TGCAGTGCCCCCGAGAGGTCGAACACCGGGGAGCTGTTTTTT,CSAPERSNTGELFF
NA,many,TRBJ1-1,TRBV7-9,TGTGCCAGCAGCTCTGGGTGGGAGGGGACTGAAGCTTTCTTT,CASSSGWEGTEAFF
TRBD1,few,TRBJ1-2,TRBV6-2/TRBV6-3,TGTGCCAGCAGCCGCGACAGGGCTAGCCATGGCTACACCTTC,CASSRDRASHGYTF
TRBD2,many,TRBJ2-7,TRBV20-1,TGCAGTGTTAGAAGAGCGGGGGGCCTCTACGAGCAGTACTTC,CSVRRAGGLYEQYF
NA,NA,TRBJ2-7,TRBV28,TGTGCCAGTCAGGGGACACCTTGGGGGTACGAGCAGTACTTC,CASQGTPWGYEQYF
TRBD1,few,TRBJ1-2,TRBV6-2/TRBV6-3,TGTGCCAGCAGTTACGCGGACAGGGTTTATGGCTACACCTTC,CASSYADRVYGYTF
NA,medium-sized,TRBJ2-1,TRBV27,TGTGCCAGCAGAAACCTACTAGCAAGCTCCTACAATGAGCAGTTCTTC,CASRNLLASSYNEQFF
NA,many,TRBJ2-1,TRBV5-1,TGCGCCAGCAGCCTGGGACCATTCTACAATGAGCAGTTCTTC,CASSLGPFYNEQFF
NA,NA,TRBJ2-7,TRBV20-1,TGCAGTGCTGTATCCCCAGGGATGTGGTCCTACGAGCAGTACTTC,CSAVSPGMWSYEQYF
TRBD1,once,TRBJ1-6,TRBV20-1,TGCAGTGCTAGAGGGGGACAGGGTACCCACTTT,CSARGGQGTHF
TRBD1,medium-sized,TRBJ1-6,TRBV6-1,TGTGCCAGCAGACGGAGTGGGACAGTGGTTTCACCCCTCCACTTT,CASRRSGTVVSPLHF
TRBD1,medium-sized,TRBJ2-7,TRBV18,TGTGCCAGCTCACCCCGGGACAGGCCCTACGAGCAGTACTTC,CASSPRDRPYEQYF
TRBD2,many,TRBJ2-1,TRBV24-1,TGTGCCACCAGTGATTTCCTGACTAGCGGGGGAGGCTCCTACAATGAGCAGTTCTTC,CATSDFLTSGGGSYNEQFF
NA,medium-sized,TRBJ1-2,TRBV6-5,TGTGCCAGCAGTTACTCCAGGGGTAGGGACTACACCTTC,CASSYSRGRDYTF
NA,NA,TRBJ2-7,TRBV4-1,TGCGCCAGCAGCCAAGTTATTGTAGGTTACGAGCAGTACTTC,CASSQVIVGYEQYF
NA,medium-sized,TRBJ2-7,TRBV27,TGTGCCAGCAGTGTCCGACAGAGCTCCTACGAGCAGTACTTC,CASSVRQSSYEQYF
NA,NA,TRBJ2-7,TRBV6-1,TGTGCCAGCAGTGAACTGGACAGCTTAACCACCTACGAGCAGTACTTC,CASSELDSLTTYEQYF
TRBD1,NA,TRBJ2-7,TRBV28,TGTGCCGCCCAGAGGGACAGGGTATACGAGCAGTACTTC,CAAQRDRVYEQYF
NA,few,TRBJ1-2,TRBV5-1,TGCGCCAGCAGCTTGCCGGGAAACTATGGCTACACCTTC,CASSLPGNYGYTF
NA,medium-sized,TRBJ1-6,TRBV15,TGTGCCACCAGCAGAGACAGGGACGTATCTAATTCACCCCTCCACTTT,CATSRDRDVSNSPLHF
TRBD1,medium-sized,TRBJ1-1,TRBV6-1,TGTGCCAGCAGGGTTCAGGGGGACACTGAAGCTTTCTTT,CASRVQGDTEAFF
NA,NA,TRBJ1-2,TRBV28,TGTGCCAGCAGTTCCTCGAGTGGAGGCTGCGCCTTC,CASSSSSGGCAF
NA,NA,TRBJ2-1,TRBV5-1,TGCGACAGCAGCTTGGCAGGCGGGGCCTCCTACAATGAGCAGTTTTTC,CDSSLAGGASYNEQFF
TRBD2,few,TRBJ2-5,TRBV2,TGTGCCAGCGGGTGGGGACTAGCTGGGGAGACCCAGTACTTC,CASGWGLAGETQYF
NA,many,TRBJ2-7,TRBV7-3,TGTGCCAGCAGCCTCGGGGTGGGCTCCAACGAGCAGTACTTC,CASSLGVGSNEQYF
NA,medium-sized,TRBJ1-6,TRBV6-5,TGTGCCAGCAGTTACGAGGCGGGGGCGTCCTCACCCCTCCACTTT,CASSYEAGASSPLHF
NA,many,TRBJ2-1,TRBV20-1,TGCAGTGCTAGAGACCTGGGGAAAGTCGGTGAGCAGTTCTTC,CSARDLGKVGEQFF
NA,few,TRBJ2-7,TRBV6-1,TGTGCCAGCTCAGCTGGCACAGACTACGAGCAGTACTTC,CASSAGTDYEQYF
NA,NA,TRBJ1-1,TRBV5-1,TGCGCCAGCAGCGATGGATTGACTGAAGCTTTCTTT,CASSDGLTEAFF
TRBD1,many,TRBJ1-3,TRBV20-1,TGCAGTGCTAGCACAGGGGTGAGGGGAGTTGTAGATTTT,CSASTGVRGVVDF
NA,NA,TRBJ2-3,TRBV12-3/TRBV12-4,TGTGCCAGCAGTGCCCCCAGTGAGCAATTCTGGGGTACAGATACGCAGTATTTT,CASSAPSEQFWGTDTQYF
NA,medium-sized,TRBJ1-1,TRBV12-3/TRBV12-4,TGTGCCAGCAGTCCGCGGAACGTAGTTCGCACTGAAGCTTTCTTT,CASSPRNVVRTEAFF
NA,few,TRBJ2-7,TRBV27,TGTGCCAGCAGTTTATCCAACCAGAGAGACGAGCAGTACTTC,CASSLSNQRDEQYF
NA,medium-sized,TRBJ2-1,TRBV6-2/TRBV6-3,TGTGCCAGCAGTTCCAGGGTGTATGAGCAGTTCTTC,CASSSRVYEQFF
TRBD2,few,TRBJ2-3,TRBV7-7,TGTGCTAGCAGCTTAGCTAGACTAGCGGGACTAGTGGATACGCAGTATTTT,CASSLARLAGLVDTQYF
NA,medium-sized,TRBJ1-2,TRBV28,TGTGCCAGCAGTTTGGGGCTAGGGGCCCCTTTCTATGGCTACACCTTC,CASSLGLGAPFYGYTF
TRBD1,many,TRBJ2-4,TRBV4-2,TGTGCCAGCAGCCAAGATCGGGGGACAGGTTGGGACATTCAGTACTTC,CASSQDRGTGWDIQYF
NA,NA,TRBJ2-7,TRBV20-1,TGCAGTGCGCGGGACCAGAACTACGAGCAGTACTTC,CSARDQNYEQYF
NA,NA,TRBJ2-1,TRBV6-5,TGTGCCAGCGGTTACGAGAGTACCAATGAGCAGTTCTTC,CASGYESTNEQFF
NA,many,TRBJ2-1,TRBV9,TGTGCCAGCAGCGATCACGGGGGTATTTCCTACAATGAGCAGTTCTTC,CASSDHGGISYNEQFF